Described below is a single T cell receptor (beta chain) sequence and its context. Its matching antigen is unknown. The entry originates in a study of response to subunit inactivated influenza vaccine. General study results and limits: There was a suggestion from the authors that each seasonal influenza vaccination recruits few new T cells.

The CDR3 loop spans 17 amino acids. Germline CDR1 reads SGHVS; CDR2 reads FQNEAQ. Trimming removed 4 bases from V and 0 bases from J, with 13 bases in between. TCRdb reprocessed the RT-PCR reads with MiXCR, giving one entry per CDR3 protein. The sample includes over 150,000 distinct CDR3 sequences, around 10% of them seen just once. The receptor's source is a man aged 45-69 years who received an inactivated influenza vaccine. The gene calls are TRBV7-8 and TRBJ1-6; D is uncertain. Sequences were derived from CD8+ T cells sorted from PBMCs, sampled around 25 months after vaccination. The CDR3 DNA reads as TGTGCCAGCAGCTATTGGGAGATTAGCTCCTATAATTCACCCCTCCACTTT. Protein product: CASSYWEISSYNSPLHF.